This T cell receptor (beta chain) was observed in a study of blood T cell repertoires in COVID-19. Study context: The samples span acute and convalescent COVID-19 from the United States, Italy and Spain.

The table came from immunoSEQ multiplex PCR; TCRdb's copy has only in-frame clones and leaves some out. The data hold about 140,000 clones, with 77% observed a single time. This clone was detected only once. Sequencing was performed on peripheral blood. This sequence was found in a woman aged 50 to 65 with active or convalescent COVID-19.

This CDR3 is CASSQDLVRGSTEAFF. The CDR3 region has the DNA TGTGCCAGCAGCCAAGATCTTGTGAGGGGGAGCACTGAAGCTTTCTTT. J is TRBJ1-1 and V is TRBV14; a weak D match, TRBD1 (6 bases). Trimming stripped 0 bases from V and 4 bases from J, with 15 bases between. CDR1 and CDR2 from the germline V gene are SGHDN and FVKESK. The CDR3 loop spans 16 amino acids.